This T cell receptor (beta chain) was observed in a study of T cells in Graves' hyperthyroidism and ophthalmopathy. Germline values: CDR1 LGHDT, CDR2 YNNKEL (reference sequence). V was pared by 2 bases and J by 6 bases, with 6 bases of the junction left unmatched. CDR3 length: 15 amino acids. General study points: In simple terms, a model built on 13 V-J features told ophthalmopathy apart from stable hyperthyroidism.

On this clonotype: What it binds is not known. This clone may be a read error of a much larger clone one base away.

Authors of the study amplified TCR beta CDR3 regions from RNA transcripts. Researchers ran a first-round RT-PCR on the TCR CDR3 using the HTBI primer set. Each CDR3 protein is one row after TCRdb ran MiXCR on the multiplex PCR reads. The repertoire includes about 600,000 distinct CDR3 sequences, around 13% of them detected once, and roughly an eighth sits in the top ten. This clonotype was sampled from a woman aged 45 to 65 with Graves' ophthalmopathy. The sequencing sample was made of blood. This rearrangement joins TRBV3-1 to TRBJ2-1; TRBD2 aligns across 8 bases. The CDR3 loop is CASSQLSGNFNEQFF. The CDR3 DNA reads TGTGCCAGCAGCCAACTTAGCGGGAACTTCAATGAGCAGTTCTTC.